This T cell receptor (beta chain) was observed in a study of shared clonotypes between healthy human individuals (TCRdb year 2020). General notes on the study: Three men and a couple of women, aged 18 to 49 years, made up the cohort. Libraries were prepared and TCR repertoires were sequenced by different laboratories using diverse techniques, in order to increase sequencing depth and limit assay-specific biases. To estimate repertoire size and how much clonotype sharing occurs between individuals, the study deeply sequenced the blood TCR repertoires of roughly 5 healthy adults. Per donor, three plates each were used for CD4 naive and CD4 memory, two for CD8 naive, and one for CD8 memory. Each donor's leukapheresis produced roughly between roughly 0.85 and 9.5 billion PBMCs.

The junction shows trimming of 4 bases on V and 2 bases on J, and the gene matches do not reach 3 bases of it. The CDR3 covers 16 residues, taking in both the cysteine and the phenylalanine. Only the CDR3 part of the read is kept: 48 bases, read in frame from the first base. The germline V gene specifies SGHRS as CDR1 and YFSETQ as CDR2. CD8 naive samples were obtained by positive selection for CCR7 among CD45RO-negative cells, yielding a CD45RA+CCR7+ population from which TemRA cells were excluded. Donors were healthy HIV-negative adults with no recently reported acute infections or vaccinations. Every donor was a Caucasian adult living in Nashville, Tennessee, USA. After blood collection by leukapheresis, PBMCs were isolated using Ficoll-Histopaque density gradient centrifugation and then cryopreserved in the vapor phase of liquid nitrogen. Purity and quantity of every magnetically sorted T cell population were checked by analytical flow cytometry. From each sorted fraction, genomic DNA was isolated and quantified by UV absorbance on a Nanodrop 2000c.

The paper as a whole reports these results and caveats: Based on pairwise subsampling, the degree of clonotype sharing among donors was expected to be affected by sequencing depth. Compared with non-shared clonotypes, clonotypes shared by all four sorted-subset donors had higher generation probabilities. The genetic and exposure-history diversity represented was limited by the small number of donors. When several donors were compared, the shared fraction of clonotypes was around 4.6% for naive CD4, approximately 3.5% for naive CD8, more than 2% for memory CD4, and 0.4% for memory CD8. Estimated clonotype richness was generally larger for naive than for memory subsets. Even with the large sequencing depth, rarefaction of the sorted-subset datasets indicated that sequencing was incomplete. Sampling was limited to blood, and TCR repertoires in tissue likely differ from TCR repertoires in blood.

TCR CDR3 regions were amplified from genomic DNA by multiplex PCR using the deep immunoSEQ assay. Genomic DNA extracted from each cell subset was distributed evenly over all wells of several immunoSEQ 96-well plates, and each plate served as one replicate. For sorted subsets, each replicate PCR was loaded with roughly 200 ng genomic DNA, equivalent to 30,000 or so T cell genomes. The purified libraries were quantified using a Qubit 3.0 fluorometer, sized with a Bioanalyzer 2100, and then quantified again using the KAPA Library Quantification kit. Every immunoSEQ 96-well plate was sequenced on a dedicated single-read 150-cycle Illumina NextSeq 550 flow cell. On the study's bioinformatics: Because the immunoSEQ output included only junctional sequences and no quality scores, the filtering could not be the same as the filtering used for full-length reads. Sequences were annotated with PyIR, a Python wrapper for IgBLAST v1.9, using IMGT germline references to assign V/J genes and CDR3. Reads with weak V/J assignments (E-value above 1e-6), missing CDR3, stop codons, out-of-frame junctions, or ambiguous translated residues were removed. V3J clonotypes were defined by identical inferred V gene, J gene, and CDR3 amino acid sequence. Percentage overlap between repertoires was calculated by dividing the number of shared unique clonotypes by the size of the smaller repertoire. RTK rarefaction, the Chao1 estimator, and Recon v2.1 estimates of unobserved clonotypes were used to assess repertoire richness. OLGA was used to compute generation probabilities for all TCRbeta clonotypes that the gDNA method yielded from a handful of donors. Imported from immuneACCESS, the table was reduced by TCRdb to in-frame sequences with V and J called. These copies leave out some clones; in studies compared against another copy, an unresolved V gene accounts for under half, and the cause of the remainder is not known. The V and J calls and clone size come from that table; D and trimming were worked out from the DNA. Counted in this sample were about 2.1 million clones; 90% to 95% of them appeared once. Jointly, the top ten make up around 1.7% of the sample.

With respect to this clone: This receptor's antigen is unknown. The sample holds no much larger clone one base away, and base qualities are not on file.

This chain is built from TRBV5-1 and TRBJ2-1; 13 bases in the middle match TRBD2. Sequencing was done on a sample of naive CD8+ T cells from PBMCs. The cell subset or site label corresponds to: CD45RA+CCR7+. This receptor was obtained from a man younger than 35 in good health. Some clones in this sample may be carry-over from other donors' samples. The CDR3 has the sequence CASSVGLAGTYNEQFF. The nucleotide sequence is TGCGCCAGCAGCGTGGGACTAGCGGGGACCTACAATGAGCAGTTCTTC.